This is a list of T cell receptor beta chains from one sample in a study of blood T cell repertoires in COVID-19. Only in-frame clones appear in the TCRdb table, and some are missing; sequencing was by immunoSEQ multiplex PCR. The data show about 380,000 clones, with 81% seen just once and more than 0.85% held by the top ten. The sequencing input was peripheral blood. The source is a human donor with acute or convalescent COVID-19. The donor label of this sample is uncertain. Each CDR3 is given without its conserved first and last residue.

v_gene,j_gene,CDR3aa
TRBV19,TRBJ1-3,ASSSTRRSETKD
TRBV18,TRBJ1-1,ASSQAKNTEAF
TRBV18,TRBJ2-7,ASSGAHRGITYEQY
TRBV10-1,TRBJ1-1,ASSARAGGSTEAF
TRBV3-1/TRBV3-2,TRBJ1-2,ASSRLGLTGGGYGYT
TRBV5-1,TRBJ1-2,ASSLAAANGYT
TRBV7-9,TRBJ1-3,ASSSGSGWRNTIY
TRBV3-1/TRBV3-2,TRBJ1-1,ASRARGTGGAEAF
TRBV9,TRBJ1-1,ASSSTPNTEAF
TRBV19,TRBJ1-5,ATSSGTEFKPQH
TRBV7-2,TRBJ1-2,ASSFGEAVGGYT
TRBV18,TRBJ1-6,ASSPAGGAYSPLH
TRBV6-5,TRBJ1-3,ASSSQFSGNTIY
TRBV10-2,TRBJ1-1,ASSERSVEAF
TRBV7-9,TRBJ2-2,ASSRDYAGELF
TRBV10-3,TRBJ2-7,AIGPRDEQY
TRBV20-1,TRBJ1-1,SASSGGSNTEAF
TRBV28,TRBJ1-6,ASCPGSKNSPLH
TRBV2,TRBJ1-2,ASSEDTNYGYT
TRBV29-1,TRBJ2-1,SVDRCGGHNEQF
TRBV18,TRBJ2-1,ASSSWGTGGSYNEQF
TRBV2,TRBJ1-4,ASTTGREKLF
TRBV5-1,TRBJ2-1,ASSPGMPTVLFNEQF
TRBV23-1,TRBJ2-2,ASSYRDRAKNTGELF
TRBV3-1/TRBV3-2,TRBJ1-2,ASSQDARDRGKHGYT
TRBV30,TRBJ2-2,AWSVTGTKNTGELF